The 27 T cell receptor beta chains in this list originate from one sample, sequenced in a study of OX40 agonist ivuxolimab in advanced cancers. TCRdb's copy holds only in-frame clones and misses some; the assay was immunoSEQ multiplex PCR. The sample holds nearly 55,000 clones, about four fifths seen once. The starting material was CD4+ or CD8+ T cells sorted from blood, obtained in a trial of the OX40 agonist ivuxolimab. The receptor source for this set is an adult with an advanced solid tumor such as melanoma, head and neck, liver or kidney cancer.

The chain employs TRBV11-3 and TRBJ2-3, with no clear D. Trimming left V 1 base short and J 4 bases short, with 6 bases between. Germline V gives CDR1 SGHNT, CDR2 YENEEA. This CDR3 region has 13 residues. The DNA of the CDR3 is TGTGCCAGCAGCTTAGTAAGGGCAGATACGCAGTATTTT. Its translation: CASSLVRADTQYF.

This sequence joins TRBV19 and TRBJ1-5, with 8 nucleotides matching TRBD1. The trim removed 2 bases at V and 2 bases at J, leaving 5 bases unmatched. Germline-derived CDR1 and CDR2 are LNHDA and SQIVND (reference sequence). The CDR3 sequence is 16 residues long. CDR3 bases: TGTGCCAGTAGTATATACTTGACAGGGGGCAATCAGCCCCAGCATTTT. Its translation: CASSIYLTGGNQPQHF.

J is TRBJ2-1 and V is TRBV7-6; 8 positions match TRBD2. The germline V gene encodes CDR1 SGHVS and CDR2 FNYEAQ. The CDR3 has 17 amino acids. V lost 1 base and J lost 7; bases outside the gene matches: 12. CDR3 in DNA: TGTGCCAGCAGCTTAGAGGAGGCGGGAGGTTCGCGGAATGAGCAGTTCTTC. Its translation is CASSLEEAGGSRNEQFF. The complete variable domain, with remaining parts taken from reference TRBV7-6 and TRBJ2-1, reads GAGVSQSPRYKVTKRGQDVALRCDPISGHVSLYWYRQALGQGPEFLTYFNYEAQQDKSGLPNDRFSAERPEGSISTLTIQRTEQRDSAMYRCASSLEEAGGSRNEQFFGPGTRLTVL.

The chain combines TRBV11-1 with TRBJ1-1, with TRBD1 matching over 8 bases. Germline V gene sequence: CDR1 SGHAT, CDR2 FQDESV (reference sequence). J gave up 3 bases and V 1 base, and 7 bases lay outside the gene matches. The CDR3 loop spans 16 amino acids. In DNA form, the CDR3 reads TGTGCCAGCAGCTTAGGCCGGACAGGGAGAGACACTGAAGCTTTCTTT. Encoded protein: CASSLGRTGRDTEAFF.

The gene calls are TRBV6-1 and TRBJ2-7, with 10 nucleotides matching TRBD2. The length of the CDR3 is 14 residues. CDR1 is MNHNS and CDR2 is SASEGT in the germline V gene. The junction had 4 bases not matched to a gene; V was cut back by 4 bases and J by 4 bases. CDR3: CASSVASGRYEQYF. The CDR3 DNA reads TGTGCCAGCAGTGTCGCTAGCGGGAGATACGAGCAGTACTTC.

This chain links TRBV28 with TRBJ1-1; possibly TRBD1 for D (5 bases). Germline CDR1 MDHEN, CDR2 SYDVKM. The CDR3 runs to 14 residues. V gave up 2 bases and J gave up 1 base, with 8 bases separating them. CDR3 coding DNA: TGTGCCAGCAGTTTAAGCGGACAGAACACTGAAGCTTTCTTT. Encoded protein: CASSLSGQNTEAFF.

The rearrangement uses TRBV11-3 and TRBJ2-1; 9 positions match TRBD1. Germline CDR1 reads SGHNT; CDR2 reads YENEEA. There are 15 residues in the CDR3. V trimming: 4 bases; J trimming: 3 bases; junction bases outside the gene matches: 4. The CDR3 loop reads CASSSRTGDYNEQFF. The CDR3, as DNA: TGTGCCAGCAGCTCCCGGACAGGGGACTACAATGAGCAGTTCTTC.

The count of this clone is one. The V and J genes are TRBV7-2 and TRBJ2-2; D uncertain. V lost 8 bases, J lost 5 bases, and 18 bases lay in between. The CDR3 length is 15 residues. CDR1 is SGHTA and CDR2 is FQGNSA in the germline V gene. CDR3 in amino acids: CASDRFPPETGELFF. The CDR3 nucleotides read TGTGCCAGCGACCGGTTCCCACCAGAGACCGGGGAGCTGTTTTTT.

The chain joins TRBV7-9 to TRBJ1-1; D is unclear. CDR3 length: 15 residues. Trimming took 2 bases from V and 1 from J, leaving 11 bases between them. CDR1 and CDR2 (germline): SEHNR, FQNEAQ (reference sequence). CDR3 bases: TGTGCCAGCAGCTTACCCGGAAGACCGAACACTGAAGCTTTCTTT. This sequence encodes CASSLPGRPNTEAFF.

The CDR3 loop is CASSSLGRTSGYEQYF. Written as DNA, the CDR3 is TGTGCCAGCAGTTCACTTGGTCGGACTAGCGGCTACGAGCAGTACTTC. The chain has TRBV6-6 and TRBJ2-7; 10 bases match TRBD2. V lost 4 bases, J lost 3 bases, and 9 bases stayed unmatched. The CDR3 sequence is 16 residues long. Germline V gene data show CDR1 as MNHNY and CDR2 as SVGAGI (reference sequence).

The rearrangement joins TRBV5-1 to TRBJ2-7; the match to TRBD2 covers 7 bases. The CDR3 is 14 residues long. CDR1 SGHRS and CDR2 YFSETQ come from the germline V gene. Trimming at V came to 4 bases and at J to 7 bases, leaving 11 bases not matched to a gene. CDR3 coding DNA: TGCGCCAGCAGCCCCCCAAGCGGGATGGCGGAGCAGTACTTC. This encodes CASSPPSGMAEQYF.

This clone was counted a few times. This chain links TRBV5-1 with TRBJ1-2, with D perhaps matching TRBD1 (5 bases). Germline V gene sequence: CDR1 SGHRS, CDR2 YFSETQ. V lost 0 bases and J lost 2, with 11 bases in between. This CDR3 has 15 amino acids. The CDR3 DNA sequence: TGCGCCAGCAGCTTGGTGCAGGACAACAACTATGGCTACACCTTC. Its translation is CASSLVQDNNYGYTF. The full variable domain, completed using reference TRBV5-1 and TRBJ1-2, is KAGVTQTPRYLIKTRGQQVTLSCSPISGHRSVSWYQQTPGQGLQFLFEYFSETQRNKGNFPGRFSGRQFSNSRSEMNVSTLELGDSALYLCASSLVQDNNYGYTFGSGTRLTVV.

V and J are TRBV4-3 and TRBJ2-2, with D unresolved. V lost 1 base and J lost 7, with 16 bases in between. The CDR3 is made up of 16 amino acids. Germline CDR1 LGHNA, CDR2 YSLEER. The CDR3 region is CASSQGPNHFGGELFF. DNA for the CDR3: TGCGCCAGCAGCCAAGGGCCCAATCACTTCGGCGGGGAGCTGTTTTTT.

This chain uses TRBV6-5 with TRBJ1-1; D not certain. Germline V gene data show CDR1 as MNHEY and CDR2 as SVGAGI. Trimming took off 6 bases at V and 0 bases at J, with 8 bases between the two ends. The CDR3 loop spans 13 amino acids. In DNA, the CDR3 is TGTGCCAGCAGCCCTCCACTGAACACTGAAGCTTTCTTT. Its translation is CASSPPLNTEAFF.

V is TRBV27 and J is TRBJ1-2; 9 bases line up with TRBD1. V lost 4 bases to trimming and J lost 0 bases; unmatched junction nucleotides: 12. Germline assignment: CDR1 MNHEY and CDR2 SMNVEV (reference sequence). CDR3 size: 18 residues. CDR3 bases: TGTGCCAGCAGTTATCGGGGACAGGGAACTAAAGCTAACTATGGCTACACCTTC. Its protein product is CASSYRGQGTKANYGYTF.

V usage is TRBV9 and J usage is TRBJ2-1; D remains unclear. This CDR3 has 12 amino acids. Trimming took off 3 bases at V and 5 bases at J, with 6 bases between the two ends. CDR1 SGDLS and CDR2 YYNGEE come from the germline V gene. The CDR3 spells CASSALHNEQFF. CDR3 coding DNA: TGTGCCAGCAGCGCCTTACACAATGAGCAGTTCTTC.

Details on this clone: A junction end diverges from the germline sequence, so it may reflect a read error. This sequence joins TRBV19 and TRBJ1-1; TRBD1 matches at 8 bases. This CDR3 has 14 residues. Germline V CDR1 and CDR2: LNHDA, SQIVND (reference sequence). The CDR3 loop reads CASSLDRGLSEAFF. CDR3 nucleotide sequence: TGTGCCAGTAGTTTAGACAGGGGACTCTCTGAAGCTTTCTTT.

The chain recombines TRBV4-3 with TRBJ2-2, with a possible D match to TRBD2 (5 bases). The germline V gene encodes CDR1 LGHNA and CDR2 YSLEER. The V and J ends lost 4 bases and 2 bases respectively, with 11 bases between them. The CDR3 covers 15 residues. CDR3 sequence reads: CASSREGLNTGELFF. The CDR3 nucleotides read TGCGCCAGCAGCCGCGAGGGCCTAAACACCGGGGAGCTGTTTTTT.

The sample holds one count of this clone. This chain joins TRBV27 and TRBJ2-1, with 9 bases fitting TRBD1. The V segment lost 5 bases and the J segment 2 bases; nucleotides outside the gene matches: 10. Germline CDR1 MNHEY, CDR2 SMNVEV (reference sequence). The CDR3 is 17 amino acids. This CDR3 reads CASSRSLGTGTYNEQFF. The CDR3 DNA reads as TGTGCCAGCAGTCGATCTCTTGGGACAGGGACCTACAATGAGCAGTTCTTC.

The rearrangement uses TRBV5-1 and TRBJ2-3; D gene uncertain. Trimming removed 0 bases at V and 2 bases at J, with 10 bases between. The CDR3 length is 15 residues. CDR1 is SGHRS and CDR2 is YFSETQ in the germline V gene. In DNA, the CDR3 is TGCGCCAGCAGCTTGGGGGCAGGTTTCACAGATACGCAGTATTTT. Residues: CASSLGAGFTDTQYF. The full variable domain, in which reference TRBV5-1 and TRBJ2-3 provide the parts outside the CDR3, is KAGVTQTPRYLIKTRGQQVTLSCSPISGHRSVSWYQQTPGQGLQFLFEYFSETQRNKGNFPGRFSGRQFSNSRSEMNVSTLELGDSALYLCASSLGAGFTDTQYFGPGTRLTVL.

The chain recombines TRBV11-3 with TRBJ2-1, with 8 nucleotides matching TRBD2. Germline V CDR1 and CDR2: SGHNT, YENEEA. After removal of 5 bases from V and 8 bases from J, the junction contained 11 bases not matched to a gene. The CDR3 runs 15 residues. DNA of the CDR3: TGTGCCAGCAGCCCCACAGGGCGGGAGGTCGATGAGCAGTTCTTC. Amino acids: CASSPTGREVDEQFF.

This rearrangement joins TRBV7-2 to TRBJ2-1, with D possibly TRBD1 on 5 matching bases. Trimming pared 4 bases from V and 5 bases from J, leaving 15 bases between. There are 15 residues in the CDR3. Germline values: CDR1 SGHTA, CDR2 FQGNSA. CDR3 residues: CASSWEQVPNNEQFF. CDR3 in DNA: TGTGCCAGCAGCTGGGAACAGGTGCCCAACAATGAGCAGTTCTTC.

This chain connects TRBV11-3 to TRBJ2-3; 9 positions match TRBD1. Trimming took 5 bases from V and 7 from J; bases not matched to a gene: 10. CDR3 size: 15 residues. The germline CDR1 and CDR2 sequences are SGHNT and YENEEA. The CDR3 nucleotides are TGTGCCAGCAGCACGAGGACAGGGGAAGGGAATACGCAGTATTTT. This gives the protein CASSTRTGEGNTQYF.

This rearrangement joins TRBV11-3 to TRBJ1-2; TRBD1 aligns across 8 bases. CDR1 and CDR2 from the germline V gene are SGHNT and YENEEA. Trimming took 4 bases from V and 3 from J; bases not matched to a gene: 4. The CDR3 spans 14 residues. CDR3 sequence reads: CASSSLTGDYGYTF. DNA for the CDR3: TGTGCCAGCAGCTCCCTGACAGGGGACTATGGCTACACCTTC.

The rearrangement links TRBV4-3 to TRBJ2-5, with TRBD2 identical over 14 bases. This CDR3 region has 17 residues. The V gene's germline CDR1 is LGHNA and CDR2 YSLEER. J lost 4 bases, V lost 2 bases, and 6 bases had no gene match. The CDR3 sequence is CASSQTTGTSGGETQYF. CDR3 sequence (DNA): TGCGCCAGCAGCCAAACGACCGGGACTAGCGGGGGAGAGACCCAGTACTTC.

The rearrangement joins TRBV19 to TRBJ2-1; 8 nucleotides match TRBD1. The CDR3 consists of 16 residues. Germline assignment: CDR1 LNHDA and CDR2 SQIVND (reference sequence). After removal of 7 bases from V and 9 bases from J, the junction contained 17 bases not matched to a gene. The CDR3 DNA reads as TGTGCCAGTAACCTTCTACCAGGGGGCCTATTTCGTGAGCAGTTCTTC. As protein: CASNLLPGGLFREQFF.

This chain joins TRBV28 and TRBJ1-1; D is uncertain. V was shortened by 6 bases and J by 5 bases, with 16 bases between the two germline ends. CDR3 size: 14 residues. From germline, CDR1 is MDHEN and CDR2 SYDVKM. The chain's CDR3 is CASSLLGLGTEAFF. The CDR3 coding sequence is TGTGCCAGCAGCCTTTTAGGGCTTGGGACTGAAGCTTTCTTT. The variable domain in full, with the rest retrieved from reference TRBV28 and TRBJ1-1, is DVKVTQSSRYLVKRTGEKVFLECVQDMDHENMFWYRQDPGLGLRLIYFSYDVKMKEKGDIPEGYSVSREKKERFSLILESASTNQTSMYLCASSLLGLGTEAFFGQGTRLTVV.